A single sample is the source of the 22 T cell receptor beta chains below, sequenced in a study of response to subunit inactivated influenza vaccine (dated by TCRdb to 2016 to 2019). Library prep was done by RT-PCR. Reads for this sample came from an Illumina HiSeq 2500. TCRdb's own reprocessing of the public reads used fastp at Q25 and MiXCR and kept productive beta chains. Each CDR3 protein appears once, grouped with its most common genes and DNA. For this sample there are about 800,000 distinct CDR3 sequences; less than 25% appear just once. About 10% of the sample lies in the top ten. The material sequenced was PBMCs from blood, taken 5 days after vaccination. These receptors originate from a man aged 45 to 65 who received an inactivated influenza vaccine. Donor details come from another sample of the same person, matched by shared clones.

The V call is TRBV12-3 or TRBV12-4, the J call TRBJ2-1; D is unclear. V was shortened by 3 bases and J by 4 bases, with 10 bases between the two germline ends. CDR3 length: 14 amino acids. The CDR3 protein is CASSFGLLYNEQFF. DNA of the CDR3: TGTGCCAGCAGTTTCGGTCTCCTTTACAATGAGCAGTTCTTC.

This clonotype has a handful of counts. J is TRBJ2-5 and V is TRBV7-9; the D gene is possibly TRBD1 (5 bases). From germline, CDR1 is SEHNR and CDR2 FQNEAQ (reference sequence). V lost 5 bases and J lost 4, with 8 bases in between. CDR3 length: 12 residues. The CDR3 loop reads CASSAGSETQYF. The CDR3 DNA follows: TGTGCCAGCAGCGCAGGGTCAGAGACCCAGTACTTC. The whole variable domain, remainder taken from reference TRBV7-9 and TRBJ2-5, is DTGVSQNPRHKITKRGQNVTFRCDPISEHNRLYWYRQTLGQGPEFLTYFQNEAQLEKSRLLSDRFSAERPKGSFSTLEIQRTEQGDSAMYLCASSAGSETQYFGPGTRLLVL.

This clonotype was counted between two and nine times. The chain combines TRBV15 with TRBJ2-7; unclear D gene. V shed 5 bases and J shed 1 base, with 18 bases lying between them. The CDR3 spans 16 residues. Germline CDR1 reads LNHNV; CDR2 reads YYDKDF (reference sequence). The CDR3 coding sequence is TGTGCCACCAGCGGAAAGACGACGGGTCCGTCCTACGAGCAGTACTTC. Its protein product is CATSGKTTGPSYEQYF.

This chain links TRBV29-1 with TRBJ2-1; 7 bases are a match to TRBD1. V shed 8 bases, J shed 8 bases, and the junction held 12 bases outside the gene matches. This CDR3 is built from 13 residues. The V gene's germline CDR1 is SQVTM and CDR2 ANQGSEA. The CDR3 sequence: CSSPGDTGDEQFF. Here the CDR3 DNA reads TGCAGCTCGCCTGGGGACACAGGGGATGAGCAGTTCTTC.

The V gene is TRBV10-3, the J gene TRBJ2-7, with D unresolved. Germline values: CDR1 ENHRY, CDR2 SYGVKD. This CDR3 comprises 13 residues. Between the trimmed V and J ends, which lost 4 bases and 2 bases, there was a span of 9 bases. CDR3 in amino acids: CAISADVTYEQYF. CDR3 bases: TGTGCCATCAGTGCCGATGTGACCTACGAGCAGTACTTC.

In this sample, this clonotype turned up a few times. The chain recombines TRBV5-1 with TRBJ2-1; D might be TRBD2 (7 bases). The germline CDR1 and CDR2 sequences are SGHRS and YFSETQ. V lost 2 bases, J lost 4 bases, and 13 bases lay in between. The CDR3 contains 15 residues. The CDR3: CASSFQGGGYNEQFF. The DNA for the CDR3 is TGCGCCAGCAGCTTCCAGGGAGGGGGGTACAATGAGCAGTTCTTC.

This clonotype occurred many times. The genes are TRBV29-1 and TRBJ2-2; D call uncertain. Looked up from germline, CDR1 is SQVTM and CDR2 is ANQGSEA. V shed 4 bases and J shed 7 bases, with 16 bases lying between them. This CDR3 spans 14 amino acids. CDR3 in DNA: TGCAGCGTTGTAGTGGACCCCCTGAGCGGGGAGCTGTTTTTT. Residues: CSVVVDPLSGELFF.

This clonotype has ten or more counts. A junction boundary mismatches the germline segment, possibly from a read error. This chain connects TRBV5-1 to TRBJ2-5; 9 bases fit TRBD1. CDR3 length: 14 amino acids. Germline V gives CDR1 SGHRS, CDR2 YFSETQ. In DNA form, the CDR3 reads TGTGCTAGCAGCTCCGGGACAGGGAAAGAGACCCAGTACTTC. Translating gives CASSSGTGKETQYF.

This chain uses TRBV6-2 or TRBV6-3 with TRBJ2-1; D is perhaps TRBD2 (6 bases). CDR3 length: 12 residues. Trimming pared 2 bases from V and 10 bases from J, leaving 9 bases between. Germline V lookup: CDR1 MNHEY, CDR2 SVGEGT. The CDR3 sequence is CASSYDGGEQFF. CDR3 sequence (DNA): TGTGCCAGCAGTTACGACGGGGGAGAGCAGTTCTTC.

This rearrangement joins TRBV6-1 to TRBJ2-1; 10 nucleotides line up with TRBD1. J was trimmed by 6 bases and V by 4 bases; bases with no gene match: 6. Germline lookup yields CDR1 MNHNS and CDR2 SASEGT. The CDR3 sequence is 15 residues long. Here the CDR3 DNA reads TGTGCCAGCAGTGGTTCCGGGACAGGGGCCAATGAGCAGTTCTTC. Encoded protein: CASSGSGTGANEQFF.

The chain couples TRBV24-1 to TRBJ2-1, with 14 bases lining up with TRBD2. CDR1 and CDR2 (germline): KGHDR, SFDVKD. Trimming took 4 bases from V and 15 from J; bases not matched to a gene: 7. This CDR3 has 14 residues. The CDR3 is CATSEPGLAGDRFF. The CDR3, as DNA: TGTGCCACCAGTGAACCGGGACTAGCGGGAGACCGGTTCTTC.

This clonotype was counted a few times. The chain links TRBV12-3 or TRBV12-4 to TRBJ1-5, with TRBD1 identical over 7 bases. V dropped 6 bases and J dropped 1; count of bases not matched to a gene: 9. CDR3 length equals 16 residues. The CDR3 coding sequence is TGTGCCAGCAGCTTAACGACAGGGTCAAGCAATCAGCCCCAGCATTTT. Translating gives CASSLTTGSSNQPQHF.

The chain employs TRBV6-2 or TRBV6-3 and TRBJ2-7; possibly TRBD1 for D (5 bases). Germline CDR1 and CDR2: MNHEY and SVGEGT. This CDR3 has 18 residues. Deletions cut 4 bases from V and 6 bases from J, with 28 bases between. CDR3 bases: TGTGCCAGCAGTTCCTGGGGCACCCTGACCGCTCCTATCCCCGAGCAGTACTTC. Its translation: CASSSWGTLTAPIPEQYF.

The rearrangement uses TRBV12-3 or TRBV12-4 and TRBJ2-1; 14 bases line up with TRBD2. V dropped 4 bases and J dropped 0; count of bases not matched to a gene: 8. This CDR3 contains 19 residues. CDR3 loop: CASSSPTSGGGRSYNEQFF. Written as DNA, the CDR3 is TGTGCCAGCAGTTCCCCGACTAGCGGGGGGGGACGCTCCTACAATGAGCAGTTCTTC.

The sample holds a few counts of this clonotype. The chain combines TRBV20-1 with TRBJ2-2; no reliable D call. Germline V lookup: CDR1 DFQATT, CDR2 SNEGSKA (reference sequence). The V end lost 4 bases, the J end lost 0 bases, and 12 bases lay between the germline ends. This CDR3 contains 15 residues. The DNA of the CDR3 is TGCAGTGCTACAGCTGGCGAAGCGAACACCGGGGAGCTGTTTTTT. It encodes CSATAGEANTGELFF.

The V gene is TRBV7-2, the J gene TRBJ1-5; possibly TRBD1 for D (6 bases). The germline gives CDR1 SGHTA, CDR2 FQGNSA. CDR3 length: 13 residues. The V end lost 9 bases, the J end lost 4 bases, and 13 bases lay between the germline ends. The CDR3 protein is CASARGGNQPQHF. The CDR3, as DNA: TGTGCCAGTGCCAGGGGCGGGAATCAGCCCCAGCATTTT.

Points on this clonotype: A read error may produce the germline difference seen at one junction end. The chain joins TRBV15 to TRBJ2-3, with D tentatively TRBD2 (6 bases). Germline-derived CDR1 and CDR2 are LNHNV and YYDKDF (reference sequence). This CDR3 has 16 residues. This chain's CDR3 is CATSRGEVVTTDTQCF. Here the CDR3 DNA reads TGTGCCACCAGCAGAGGGGAGGTAGTAACCACAGATACGCAGTGTTTT.

This rearrangement joins TRBV5-1 to TRBJ2-7; D may correspond to TRBD1 or TRBD2 (6 bases each). CDR3 size: 14 residues. V dropped 1 base and J dropped 6 bases, with 14 bases sitting between them. CDR1 is SGHRS, CDR2 YFSETQ, per germline. The CDR3 DNA follows: TGCGCCAGCAGCTTGTACGGAGGGGGTTTCGAGCAGTACTTC. It encodes CASSLYGGGFEQYF.

There are many counts of this clonotype. V gene TRBV20-1 combines with J gene TRBJ1-3; perhaps TRBD1 as D (6 bases). Germline V gene lookup returns CDR1 DFQATT and CDR2 SNEGSKA (reference sequence). Trimming stripped 5 bases from V and 2 bases from J, with 7 bases between. The CDR3 consists of 12 residues. CDR3 in amino acids: CSAGTTGNTIYF. The DNA for the CDR3 is TGCAGTGCTGGGACAACTGGAAACACCATATATTTT.

The chain is built from TRBV7-2 and TRBJ2-7; the D gene is possibly TRBD2 (6 bases). CDR3 length equals 14 residues. Trimming shortened V by 5 bases and J by 0 bases, and 11 bases separated the two germline ends. From germline, CDR1 is SGHTA and CDR2 FQGNSA. The CDR3 reads CASSIMEGSYEQYF. CDR3 DNA: TGTGCCAGCAGCATTATGGAGGGCTCCTACGAGCAGTACTTC. The entire variable domain, with the rest obtained from reference TRBV7-2 and TRBJ2-7, is as follows: GAGVSQSPSNKVTEKGKDVELRCDPISGHTALYWYRQSLGQGLEFLIYFQGNSAPDKSGLPSDRFSAERTGGSVSTLTIQRTQQEDSAVYLCASSIMEGSYEQYFGPGTRLTVT.

Only a few counts were recorded for this clonotype. The genes are TRBV20-1 and TRBJ2-3, with 7 bases fitting TRBD1. Unmatched junction bases numbered 3, after V lost 2 bases and J lost 4 bases. The germline CDR1 and CDR2 sequences are DFQATT and SNEGSKA (reference sequence). The CDR3 length is 13 residues. The CDR3 sequence is CSARTGTADTQYF. In nucleotides, the CDR3 is TGCAGTGCTAGAACCGGGACAGCAGATACGCAGTATTTT.

The V and J genes are TRBV6-5 and TRBJ2-2; 7 bases map to TRBD2. The CDR3 covers 16 residues. CDR1 MNHEY and CDR2 SVGAGI come from the germline V gene. J was trimmed by 0 bases and V by 1 base; bases with no gene match: 2. CDR3 coding DNA: TGTGCCAGCAGTTACTTCCGGGGGGCGAACACCGGGGAGCTGTTTTTT. Protein product: CASSYFRGANTGELFF.